The 32 T cell receptor beta chains in this list originate from one sample, sequenced in a study of PD-1 blockade in classical Hodgkin lymphoma. Stated time point: cycle 4 day 1 (C4D1), after less than seven weeks of nivolumab. Patients all relapsed after autologous stem cell transplantation, and there was variation in brentuximab vedotin exposure. TCRdb's copy holds only in-frame clones and misses some; the assay was immunoSEQ multiplex PCR. Of roughly 20,000 clones in the sample, about three quarters were seen once. The sequenced sample was peripheral blood mononuclear cells (PBMCs), obtained before the fourth cycle of nivolumab. The receptor set was obtained from a human donor with classical Hodgkin lymphoma.

The rearrangement joins TRBV7-9 to TRBJ2-3, with D hard to call. Trimming took off 0 bases at V and 1 base at J, with 8 bases between the two ends. Germline loops: CDR1 SEHNR, CDR2 FQNEAQ (reference sequence). CDR3 size: 15 residues. The CDR3 region is CASSLAGMRTDTQYF. CDR3 in DNA: TGTGCCAGCAGCTTAGCAGGGATGCGCACAGATACGCAGTATTTT. The full variable domain, rest sourced from reference TRBV7-9 and TRBJ2-3, is DTGVSQNPRHKITKRGQNVTFRCDPISEHNRLYWYRQTLGQGPEFLTYFQNEAQLEKSRLLSDRFSAERPKGSFSTLEIQRTEQGDSAMYLCASSLAGMRTDTQYFGPGTRLTVL.

The chain couples TRBV29-1 to TRBJ2-4, with a tentative D call TRBD1 (6 bases). CDR1 is SQVTM and CDR2 is ANQGSEA in the germline V gene. The CDR3 is 12 residues long. Trimming shortened V by 2 bases and J by 4 bases, and 6 bases separated the two germline ends. This CDR3 reads CSVEQGKNIQYF. Here the CDR3 DNA reads TGCAGCGTTGAACAGGGGAAAAACATTCAGTACTTC.

This clone was observed a few times. V is TRBV19 and J is TRBJ2-3; 9 bases map to TRBD1. V lost 3 bases and J lost 2; bases outside the gene matches: 3. This CDR3 is 15 amino acids long. Germline V CDR1 and CDR2: LNHDA, SQIVND (reference sequence). The CDR3 DNA follows: TGTGCCAGTAGTATCTGGACAGGGGACACAGATACGCAGTATTTT. This gives the protein CASSIWTGDTDTQYF. Drawing the rest from reference TRBV19 and TRBJ2-3, the complete variable domain is DGGITQSPKYLFRKEGQNVTLSCEQNLNHDAMYWYRQDPGQGLRLIYYSQIVNDFQKGDIAEGYSVSREKKESFPLTVTSAQKNPTAFYLCASSIWTGDTDTQYFGPGTRLTVL.

The V call is TRBV20-1, the J call TRBJ2-7; the D gene is possibly TRBD2 (5 bases). V gave up 6 bases and J gave up 6 bases, with 9 bases separating them. The CDR3 runs to 10 residues. CDR1 is DFQATT, CDR2 SNEGSKA, per germline (reference sequence). CDR3 nucleotide sequence: TGCAGTGCAGGGAGTATCGAGCAGTACTTC. Residues: CSAGSIEQYF.

The chain recombines TRBV7-6 with TRBJ2-1; 7 bases map to TRBD1. Trimming at V came to 5 bases and at J to 7 bases, leaving 5 bases not matched to a gene. CDR1 is SGHVS and CDR2 is FNYEAQ in the germline V gene. The CDR3 spans 13 residues. DNA for the CDR3: TGTGCCAGCAGCCCGCAGACAGGGAATGAGCAGTTCTTC. As protein: CASSPQTGNEQFF.

This sequence joins TRBV19 and TRBJ2-2, with D perhaps TRBD1 (6 bases). The CDR3 covers 15 residues. The germline V and J ends were trimmed by 3 bases and 5 bases, with 13 bases remaining between them. CDR1 is LNHDA, CDR2 SQIVND, per germline (reference sequence). CDR3 nucleotides: TGTGCCAGTAGTATCGCCGGTAGGGGGACCGGGGAGCTGTTTTTT. This encodes CASSIAGRGTGELFF.

The chain couples TRBV10-3 to TRBJ2-1, with TRBD1 matching over 10 bases. The trim removed 2 bases at V and 2 bases at J, leaving 21 bases unmatched. The CDR3 covers 22 residues. Germline CDR1 is ENHRY and CDR2 is SYGVKD. The CDR3, as DNA: TGTGCCATCAGTGAGGACAGGGGGCGCGCCCCCTGGGGCGGGAGTGCCTACAATGAGCAGTTCTTC. Protein: CAISEDRGRAPWGGSAYNEQFF.

This sequence joins TRBV9 and TRBJ2-1; unclear D gene. The germline V and J ends were trimmed by 0 bases and 2 bases, with 9 bases remaining between them. Germline V gene lookup returns CDR1 SGDLS and CDR2 YYNGEE. The CDR3 consists of 15 residues. CDR3 DNA sequence: TGTGCCAGCAGCGTAGGGTGGGCGGCCTACAATGAGCAGTTCTTC. This translates into CASSVGWAAYNEQFF.

This chain joins TRBV18 and TRBJ1-3; D call uncertain. Germline CDR1 KGHSH, CDR2 LQKENI. The germline V and J ends were trimmed by 7 bases and 0 bases, with 10 bases remaining between them. The CDR3 is 14 residues long. CDR3 coding DNA: TGTGCCAGCTTGCCACAACGCTCTGGAAACACCATATATTTT. Translated, it gives CASLPQRSGNTIYF.

The chain employs TRBV7-6 and TRBJ2-2; possible D gene TRBD2, 6 bases. V was pared by 1 base and J by 4 bases, with 13 bases between. Per the germline V gene, CDR1 is SGHVS and CDR2 is FNYEAQ. CDR3 size: 16 residues. The CDR3 bases are TGTGCCAGCAGCTTAGGGTTTAGCGGAACCACCGGGGAGCTGTTTTTT. It translates to CASSLGFSGTTGELFF.

V is TRBV6-5 and J is TRBJ2-1, with 8 bases matching TRBD2. J lost 1 base, V lost 2 bases, and 4 bases had no gene match. The CDR3 contains 16 residues. Germline lookup yields CDR1 MNHEY and CDR2 SVGAGI. The CDR3 is CASSYTSGRSYNEQFF. The CDR3 coding sequence is TGTGCCAGCAGTTACACCAGCGGGAGATCCTACAATGAGCAGTTCTTC.

The chain has TRBV7-9 and TRBJ2-3; 10 nucleotides match TRBD1. V lost 0 bases and J lost 3; bases outside the gene matches: 6. This CDR3 has 17 amino acids. Per germline, CDR1 SEHNR and CDR2 FQNEAQ (reference sequence). The CDR3 sequence is CASSLARGQGVTDTQYF. CDR3 nucleotide sequence: TGTGCCAGCAGCTTAGCGCGTGGACAGGGGGTAACAGATACGCAGTATTTT.

The CDR3 sequence is CASSSDSEQPQHF. CDR3 sequence (DNA): TGTGCCAGCAGCTCGGACTCTGAGCAGCCCCAGCATTTT. This chain links TRBV6-1 with TRBJ1-5; D is unclear. V lost 6 bases to trimming and J lost 7 bases, with 13 bases between them. The germline V gene encodes CDR1 MNHNS and CDR2 SASEGT. The CDR3 has 13 residues.

The chain uses TRBV18 and TRBJ1-4; the D gene is possibly TRBD1 (5 bases). The CDR3 spans 15 residues. CDR1 is KGHSH, CDR2 LQKENI, per germline. V was clipped by 5 bases and J by 5 bases, with 15 bases between them. The CDR3 region has the DNA TGTGCCAGCTCAAGAGACAGACCCCCGAATGAAAAACTGTTTTTT. Translation gives CASSRDRPPNEKLFF.

This rearrangement joins TRBV4-1 to TRBJ2-7; possible D gene TRBD1, 5 bases. The germline V gene encodes CDR1 MGHRA and CDR2 YSYEKL. Trimming took 1 base from V and 5 from J, leaving 24 bases between them. CDR3 length: 18 residues. The CDR3 loop reads CASSQVVRVLDTPNEQYF. In nucleotides, the CDR3 is TGCGCCAGCAGCCAAGTGGTTCGTGTGCTGGACACCCCCAACGAGCAGTACTTC.

This clone is medium-sized in the sample. This rearrangement joins TRBV27 to TRBJ2-7; 14 nucleotides line up with TRBD2. CDR3 length: 17 residues. The V and J ends lost 6 bases and 3 bases, in that order; junction bases with no gene match: 10. Germline V lookup: CDR1 MNHEY, CDR2 SMNVEV (reference sequence). CDR3 in amino acids: CASRTGTSGSIGYEQYF. The CDR3 DNA is TGTGCCAGCAGGACCGGGACTAGCGGGAGTATAGGCTACGAGCAGTACTTC.

The gene calls are TRBV6-5 and TRBJ2-3, with 7 bases identical to TRBD1. Trimming took 4 bases from V and 3 from J; bases not matched to a gene: 7. Germline V gives CDR1 MNHEY, CDR2 SVGAGI. This CDR3 contains 15 residues. CDR3: CASSSQGVGTDTQYF. The CDR3 nucleotides read TGTGCCAGCAGTTCCCAGGGGGTGGGAACAGATACGCAGTATTTT.

This clone has a handful of counts. The chain has TRBV29-1 and TRBJ2-1, with 8 bases matching TRBD2. The CDR3 has 12 amino acids. The germline V gene has CDR1 SQVTM and CDR2 ANQGSEA. With 6 bases clipped from V and 5 bases from J, the junction kept 3 bases outside the gene matches. The CDR3 loop reads CSVLAEDNEQFF. CDR3 nucleotide sequence: TGCAGCGTACTAGCGGAAGACAATGAGCAGTTCTTC.

The V and J genes are TRBV5-1 and TRBJ2-5; D ambiguous. Germline V CDR1 and CDR2: SGHRS, YFSETQ. The CDR3 totals 14 residues. V lost 1 base and J 0 bases, leaving 7 bases between the germline ends. CDR3 DNA sequence: TGCGCCAGCAGCTTGTTCAGTCACCAAGAGACCCAGTACTTC. It codes for CASSLFSHQETQYF.

The chain recombines TRBV19 with TRBJ2-1; possibly TRBD1 or TRBD2 for D (5 bases each). Germline V lookup: CDR1 LNHDA, CDR2 SQIVND (reference sequence). This CDR3 is 15 amino acids long. Trimming pared 0 bases from V and 5 bases from J, leaving 11 bases between. The CDR3 reads CASSIEGRFHNEQFF. Written as DNA, the CDR3 is TGTGCCAGTAGTATAGAGGGACGGTTCCACAATGAGCAGTTCTTC.

The chain uses TRBV5-1 and TRBJ2-1, with TRBD2 matching 9 bases. The CDR3 is 18 residues long. J gave up 6 bases and V 2 bases, and 15 bases lay outside the gene matches. Germline V gives CDR1 SGHRS, CDR2 YFSETQ. CDR3 protein: CASSFTTKTSGGRNEQFF. The CDR3 nucleotides are TGCGCCAGCAGCTTTACGACAAAGACTAGCGGAGGTCGCAATGAGCAGTTCTTC. Supplemented by reference TRBV5-1 and TRBJ2-1, the full variable domain reads KAGVTQTPRYLIKTRGQQVTLSCSPISGHRSVSWYQQTPGQGLQFLFEYFSETQRNKGNFPGRFSGRQFSNSRSEMNVSTLELGDSALYLCASSFTTKTSGGRNEQFFGPGTRLTVL.

This clone has just a few counts. The CDR3 DNA reads as TGTGCCAGCAGTCTCGGGGTTACCTACGAGCAGTACTTC. This sequence encodes CASSLGVTYEQYF. This sequence joins TRBV6-5 and TRBJ2-7; the D gene is possibly TRBD2 (5 bases). CDR1 MNHEY and CDR2 SVGAGI come from the germline V gene. With 5 bases removed from V and 2 bases from J, the gap between germline ends came to 10 bases. The CDR3 totals 13 residues.

This chain links TRBV27 with TRBJ1-2; 7 bases fit TRBD1. Germline CDR1 and CDR2: MNHEY and SMNVEV (reference sequence). There are 14 residues in the CDR3. V shed 5 bases and J 6 bases; nucleotides not matched to a gene: 9. CDR3 region: CASSHRQGGDGYTF. In nucleotides, the CDR3 is TGTGCCAGCAGTCATAGACAGGGCGGCGATGGCTACACCTTC.

The gene calls are TRBV7-9 and TRBJ2-1, with 11 nucleotides matching TRBD1. After removal of 5 bases from V and 5 bases from J, the junction contained 5 bases not matched to a gene. The CDR3 is 15 residues long. Per the germline V gene, CDR1 is SEHNR and CDR2 is FQNEAQ (reference sequence). The CDR3 protein is CASSPGTGGNNEQFF. For the CDR3, the DNA is TGTGCCAGCAGCCCCGGGACAGGGGGGAACAATGAGCAGTTCTTC.

The rearrangement links TRBV6-4 to TRBJ2-5; D is possibly TRBD1 or TRBD2 (6 bases each). V was clipped by 8 bases and J by 0 bases, with 16 bases between them. The CDR3 runs 15 residues. Germline CDR1 and CDR2: MRHNA and SNTAGT. This CDR3 is CASSPGRGDQETQYF. The CDR3 coding sequence is TGTGCCAGCTCACCCGGAAGGGGGGACCAAGAGACCCAGTACTTC.

The chain recombines TRBV19 with TRBJ1-2; TRBD1 matches 7 bases. Germline V gene lookup returns CDR1 LNHDA and CDR2 SQIVND (reference sequence). V lost 6 bases to trimming and J lost 3 bases; unmatched junction nucleotides: 7. This CDR3 contains 14 residues. CDR3 region: CASREQGVDYGYTF. CDR3 in DNA: TGTGCCAGTAGGGAGCAGGGGGTGGACTATGGCTACACCTTC.

The chain couples TRBV6-5 to TRBJ1-3, with 9 bases matching TRBD1. There are 14 residues in the CDR3. The trim removed 6 bases at V and 7 bases at J, leaving 7 bases unmatched. CDR1 and CDR2 (germline): MNHEY, SVGAGI. The CDR3 spells CASRLGQGWNTIYF. CDR3 sequence (DNA): TGTGCCAGCAGACTAGGACAGGGGTGGAACACCATATATTTT.

CDR3 amino acids: CASSPPRGHGYTF. The DNA for the CDR3 is TGTGCCAGCTCACCACCCAGGGGGCATGGCTACACCTTC. The V call is TRBV18, the J call TRBJ1-2, with 8 bases aligning to TRBD1. The germline CDR1 and CDR2 sequences are KGHSH and LQKENI. Trimming at V came to 0 bases and at J to 6 bases, leaving 0 bases not matched to a gene. This CDR3 region has 13 residues.

V gene TRBV19 combines with J gene TRBJ2-7; TRBD2 matches at 7 bases. The CDR3 has 15 residues. The germline V gene has CDR1 LNHDA and CDR2 SQIVND (reference sequence). V gave up 5 bases and J gave up 3 bases; unmatched junction bases: 10. The CDR3 loop reads CASSPSGKFGYEQYF. The CDR3 coding sequence is TGTGCCAGTAGTCCGAGCGGGAAATTCGGCTACGAGCAGTACTTC. Using reference TRBV19 and TRBJ2-7 for the parts outside the CDR3, the full variable domain is DGGITQSPKYLFRKEGQNVTLSCEQNLNHDAMYWYRQDPGQGLRLIYYSQIVNDFQKGDIAEGYSVSREKKESFPLTVTSAQKNPTAFYLCASSPSGKFGYEQYFGPGTRLTVT.

This clone was picked up a small number of times. The rearrangement joins TRBV4-2 to TRBJ1-4; no clear D. The germline gives CDR1 LGHNA, CDR2 YNFKEQ. The CDR3 sequence is 16 residues long. V was clipped by 0 bases and J by 5 bases, with 13 bases between them. CDR3 region: CASSQEHGMSNEKLFF. The CDR3 nucleotides read TGTGCCAGCAGCCAAGAGCACGGCATGTCCAATGAAAAACTGTTTTTT.

This chain uses TRBV5-1 with TRBJ1-4; no firm D call. The germline CDR1 and CDR2 sequences are SGHRS and YFSETQ. The CDR3 covers 14 residues. V dropped 0 bases and J dropped 6 bases, with 9 bases sitting between them. CDR3 in amino acids: CASSLGEGYEKLFF. The CDR3 DNA is TGCGCCAGCAGCTTGGGAGAGGGCTATGAAAAACTGTTTTTT.

This chain links TRBV7-8 with TRBJ2-5; 10 bases line up with TRBD2. The CDR3 loop spans 16 amino acids. Germline CDR1 and CDR2: SGHVS and FQNEAQ. With V trimmed by 5 bases and J by 3 bases, 9 bases remained unmatched. The CDR3 nucleotides are TGTGCCAGCAGCCCCATCGGTCTAGCGGGAGAAGAGACCCAGTACTTC. Protein: CASSPIGLAGEETQYF.